A single sample is the source of the 23 T cell receptor beta chains below, sequenced in a study of cytomegalovirus exposure and HLA in healthy donors. The table came from immunoSEQ multiplex PCR; TCRdb's copy has only in-frame clones and leaves some out. The table lists about 150,000 clones, approximately 92% of them singletons, with over 8.5% in the top ten. The sample taken for sequencing was PBMCs. These receptors originate from a woman aged 18-35 years in good health and CMV-seropositive.

CDR3 region: CASARRGSLHSPLHF. The CDR3 region has the DNA TGTGCCAGCGCTAGGCGGGGCTCCTTACATTCACCCCTCCACTTT. The V call is TRBV5-8, the J call TRBJ1-6, with D possibly TRBD1 on 5 matching bases. V lost 7 bases, J lost 8 bases, and 19 bases lay in between. This CDR3 spans 15 amino acids. Germline V gene data show CDR1 as SGHTS and CDR2 as YDEGEE.

The chain carries TRBV11-2 and TRBJ2-7, with D perhaps matching TRBD1 (5 bases). Trimming took off 1 base at V and 3 bases at J, with 10 bases between the two ends. Germline assignment: CDR1 SGHAT and CDR2 FQNNGV. The CDR3 runs 14 residues. The CDR3 is CASSLGGVLYEQYF. The CDR3 DNA reads as TGTGCCAGCAGCTTAGGGGGCGTACTCTACGAGCAGTACTTC.

The chain carries TRBV5-5 and TRBJ1-6; D gene unclear. The CDR3 loop spans 15 amino acids. CDR1 and CDR2 (germline): SGHKS, YYEKEE (reference sequence). The V and J ends lost 1 base and 7 bases respectively, with 12 bases between them. Here the CDR3 DNA reads TGTGCCAGCAGCTTGTACAGTACAGTCAATTCACCCCTCCACTTT. It specifies CASSLYSTVNSPLHF.

The V and J genes are TRBV4-3 and TRBJ1-3; TRBD1 is a possible D gene (5 bases). Germline CDR1 LGHNA, CDR2 YSLEER. The V and J ends lost 0 bases and 0 bases respectively, with 18 bases between them. The CDR3 has 19 amino acids. CDR3 region: CASSQDHLGGTYSGNTIYF. Written as DNA, the CDR3 is TGCGCCAGCAGCCAAGATCACCTCGGGGGTACCTACTCTGGAAACACCATATATTTT.

The rearrangement uses TRBV9 and TRBJ2-1, with 11 bases aligning to TRBD2. The CDR3 has 16 amino acids. V dropped 0 bases and J dropped 8; count of bases not matched to a gene: 7. Looked up from germline, CDR1 is SGDLS and CDR2 is YYNGEE. DNA for the CDR3: TGTGCCAGCAGCGTAGGGCCTAGCGGGGGGATGGATGAGCAGTTCTTC. Protein: CASSVGPSGGMDEQFF.

The CDR3 DNA follows: TGTGCCAGCAGTGAGGACAGGGACAATGAGCAGTTCTTC. The encoded protein is CASSEDRDNEQFF. This chain uses TRBV27 with TRBJ2-1; TRBD1 matches 8 bases. Trimming cost V 5 bases and J 5 bases; bases outside gene matches: 2. This CDR3 contains 13 residues. In germline, CDR1 is MNHEY, CDR2 SMNVEV (reference sequence).

The V and J genes are TRBV18 and TRBJ1-6; 12 positions agree with TRBD1. The length of the CDR3 is 19 residues. V was clipped by 0 bases and J by 8 bases; unmatched bases: 11. Per the germline V gene, CDR1 is KGHSH and CDR2 is LQKENI. CDR3 residues: CASSPPDRDRGLIDSPLHF. CDR3 DNA sequence: TGTGCCAGCTCACCACCGGATAGGGACAGGGGGCTTATTGATTCACCCCTCCACTTT.

The rearrangement joins TRBV29-1 to TRBJ2-5; possibly TRBD1 for D (6 bases). Germline loops: CDR1 SQVTM, CDR2 ANQGSEA. The V and J ends lost 3 bases and 9 bases respectively, with 14 bases between them. CDR3 length equals 12 residues. CDR3 loop: CSVESGEKAQYF. The CDR3 DNA is TGCAGCGTTGAGTCAGGGGAAAAGGCCCAGTACTTC.

The chain has TRBV5-8 and TRBJ1-2; D is possibly TRBD1 (6 bases). V was pared by 4 bases and J by 8 bases, with 12 bases between. The CDR3 covers 12 residues. Germline V gene data show CDR1 as SGHTS and CDR2 as YDEGEE. The DNA of the CDR3 is TGTGCCAGCAGCATCGCAGGGGACGGCTACACCTTC. Translating it yields CASSIAGDGYTF.

The chain uses TRBV6-1 and TRBJ1-5; a possible D gene is TRBD1 (6 bases). Germline V gene lookup returns CDR1 MNHNS and CDR2 SASEGT. CDR3 length: 15 residues. The V gene lost 4 bases and the J gene lost 0 bases, with 10 bases spanning the gap. This CDR3 reads CASSVLTGSNQPQHF. The CDR3 DNA follows: TGTGCCAGCAGTGTACTGACAGGTAGCAATCAGCCCCAGCATTTT.

V and J are TRBV6-4 and TRBJ2-1; D is perhaps TRBD1 (6 bases). V was pared by 4 bases and J by 0 bases, with 10 bases between. Germline CDR1 is MRHNA and CDR2 is SNTAGT. This CDR3 region has 15 residues. This chain's CDR3 is CASSVEGDSYNEQFF. The CDR3 DNA is TGTGCCAGCAGTGTTGAGGGGGACTCCTACAATGAGCAGTTCTTC.

A single count supports this clone. This chain uses TRBV19 with TRBJ2-1, with D perhaps matching TRBD2 (5 bases). V was shortened by 4 bases and J by 7 bases, with 17 bases between the two germline ends. The CDR3 is made up of 15 amino acids. Per the germline V gene, CDR1 is LNHDA and CDR2 is SQIVND (reference sequence). CDR3 residues: CASSTGLLSLNEQFF. Written as DNA, the CDR3 is TGTGCCAGTAGTACAGGACTTCTTTCCCTTAATGAGCAGTTCTTC.

On this clone itself: Other DNA variants within this sample encode the same CDR3. The DNA of the CDR3 is TGTGCCTGGAGTGTCCCGGGAGGTAATCAGCCCCAGCATTTT. It is translated as CAWSVPGGNQPQHF. V is TRBV30 and J is TRBJ1-5; D remains unclear. Trimming left V 0 bases short and J 4 bases short, with 10 bases between. The CDR3 contains 14 residues. Germline V CDR1 and CDR2: GTSNPN, SVGIG (reference sequence).

V gene TRBV12-5 combines with J gene TRBJ1-4; 9 nucleotides match TRBD1. The CDR3 covers 14 residues. The J segment lost 8 bases and the V segment lost 7 bases, leaving 8 bases of the junction unmatched. Germline V gene lookup returns CDR1 LGHNT and CDR2 FRNRAP. CDR3 loop: CASARDRAREKLFF. In DNA, the CDR3 is TGTGCTAGTGCCCGGGACAGGGCACGGGAAAAACTGTTTTTT.

This rearrangement joins TRBV9 to TRBJ1-1; 9 bases map to TRBD1. Germline V CDR1 and CDR2: SGDLS, YYNGEE. With V trimmed by 4 bases and J by 4 bases, 5 bases remained unmatched. The CDR3 contains 14 residues. CDR3 region: CASSLTTGGTEAFF. The DNA of the CDR3 is TGTGCCAGCAGCCTAACGACAGGGGGCACTGAAGCTTTCTTT. Using reference TRBV9 and TRBJ1-1 for the parts outside the CDR3, the full variable domain is DSGVTQTPKHLITATGQRVTLRCSPRSGDLSVYWYQQSLDQGLQFLIQYYNGEERAKGNILERFSAQQFPDLHSELNLSSLELGDSALYFCASSLTTGGTEAFFGQGTRLTVV.

The chain links TRBV19 to TRBJ2-7, with 9 bases matching TRBD1. V was clipped by 4 bases and J by 2 bases; unmatched bases: 6. CDR1 and CDR2 (germline): LNHDA, SQIVND (reference sequence). The CDR3 runs to 15 residues. CDR3 bases: TGTGCCAGTAGTACAACGACAGGGGGACCCTACGAGCAGTACTTC. It is translated as CASSTTTGGPYEQYF.

In its sample, this clone was seen once. The rearrangement uses TRBV5-4 and TRBJ1-3; 7 bases agree with TRBD1. CDR3 size: 17 residues. The trim removed 3 bases at V and 4 bases at J, leaving 13 bases unmatched. CDR1 and CDR2 (germline): SGHNT, YYREEE (reference sequence). The DNA for the CDR3 is TGTGCCAGCAGCTCCTCACCCATCGACAGGGTCGGAAACACCATATATTTT. Its translation: CASSSSPIDRVGNTIYF. The variable domain in full, with the rest retrieved from reference TRBV5-4 and TRBJ1-3, is ETGVTQSPTHLIKTRGQQVTLRCSSQSGHNTVSWYQQALGQGPQFIFQYYREEENGRGNFPPRFSGLQFPNYSSELNVNALELDDSALYLCASSSSPIDRVGNTIYFGEGSWLTVV.

This sequence joins TRBV6-1 and TRBJ1-2; 11 bases match TRBD1. Germline CDR1 MNHNS, CDR2 SASEGT. The CDR3 runs to 15 residues. V gave up 6 bases and J gave up 7 bases; unmatched junction bases: 10. CDR3 bases: TGTGCCAGCAGACTCTACGGACAGGGGGCTGGTGGCTACACCTTC. It codes for CASRLYGQGAGGYTF.

The CDR3 sequence: CASSSRLVSYEQYF. CDR3 coding DNA: TGTGCCAGCAGCTCCCGACTAGTATCCTACGAGCAGTACTTC. The chain joins TRBV9 to TRBJ2-7, with D tentatively TRBD2 (6 bases). Germline values: CDR1 SGDLS, CDR2 YYNGEE. V was clipped by 4 bases and J by 1 base, with 12 bases between them. There are 14 residues in the CDR3.

The rearrangement links TRBV29-1 to TRBJ2-2; the match to TRBD1 covers 8 bases. V shed 4 bases and J 4 bases; nucleotides not matched to a gene: 5. The germline gives CDR1 SQVTM, CDR2 ANQGSEA. CDR3 length equals 14 residues. Here the CDR3 reads CSVASGGVTGELFF. CDR3 nucleotides: TGCAGCGTTGCCTCAGGGGGCGTCACCGGGGAGCTGTTTTTT.

Turning to this clone: The junction and the germline gene differ at one end; a read error may be behind it. This chain links TRBV10-1 with TRBJ2-3; D not resolved. This CDR3 has 14 amino acids. Germline-derived CDR1 and CDR2 are WNHNN and SYGVQD (reference sequence). As DNA, the CDR3 is TGCGCCAGCAGTGAAAACAGTCGCACGGATACGCAGTATTTT. Amino acid sequence: CASSENSRTDTQYF.

This sequence joins TRBV6-5 and TRBJ2-7, with 7 positions matching TRBD1. Germline V lookup: CDR1 MNHEY, CDR2 SVGAGI. V shed 6 bases and J 6 bases; nucleotides not matched to a gene: 5. This CDR3 is 12 amino acids long. The DNA of the CDR3 is TGTGCCAGCAGCACCACAGGGGCCGAGCAGTACTTC. Its translation is CASSTTGAEQYF.

As DNA, the CDR3 is TGTGCCAGCAGCTTCTCTCCTACAGGGGATAATTCACCCCTCCACTTT. This translates into CASSFSPTGDNSPLHF. The chain employs TRBV5-5 and TRBJ1-6, with 7 positions matching TRBD1. The V and J ends lost 2 bases and 5 bases, in that order; junction bases with no gene match: 7. The germline gives CDR1 SGHKS, CDR2 YYEKEE (reference sequence). This CDR3 spans 16 amino acids.